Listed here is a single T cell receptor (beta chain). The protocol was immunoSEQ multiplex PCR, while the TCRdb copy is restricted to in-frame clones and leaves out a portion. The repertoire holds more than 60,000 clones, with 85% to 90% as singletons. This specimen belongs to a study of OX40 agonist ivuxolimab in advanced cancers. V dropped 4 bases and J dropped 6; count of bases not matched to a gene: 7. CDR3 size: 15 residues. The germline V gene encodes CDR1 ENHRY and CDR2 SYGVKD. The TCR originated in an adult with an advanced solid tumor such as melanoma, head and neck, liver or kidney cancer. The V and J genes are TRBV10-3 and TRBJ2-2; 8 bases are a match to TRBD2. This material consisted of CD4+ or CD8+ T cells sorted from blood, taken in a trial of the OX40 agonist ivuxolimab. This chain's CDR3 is CAISGSGKGPGELFF. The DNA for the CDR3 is TGTGCCATCAGTGGTAGCGGGAAAGGTCCCGGGGAGCTGTTTTTT.